This T cell receptor (beta chain) derives from a study of cytomegalovirus exposure and HLA in healthy donors. Study-level findings and limits: A list of 150 to 200 TCR beta chains associated with cytomegalovirus was given. Generally TCR sequences proved uncommon, though certain public TCRs appeared in numerous donors. In vitro, a few CMV-associated chains proved specific for CMV antigens.

The germline V gene encodes CDR1 GTSNPN and CDR2 SVGIG (reference sequence). The length of the CDR3 is 16 residues. V was trimmed by 3 bases and J by 2 bases, leaving 17 bases between them. The data were produced by immunoSEQ multiplex PCR, yet TCRdb's version contains in-frame clones alone and is incomplete. The repertoire has some 120,000 clones, over 65% of them found once; the top ten carry about 2%. About this clone itself: The antigen is undetermined.

This chain connects TRBV30 to TRBJ1-3; tentatively, D is TRBD1 (5 bases). The sequence was obtained from a woman aged 25 to 39 in good health and CMV-seronegative. Sequenced input: PBMCs. CDR3 amino acids: CAWSSDRMFAGNTIYF. For the CDR3, the DNA is TGTGCCTGGAGCTCTGACAGAATGTTTGCTGGAAACACCATATATTTT.